These T cell receptor beta chains were read from a single sample in a study of CD8+CD57+ T cells in acquired aplastic anemia. Via MiXCR, TCRdb re-called the reads, giving one row per CDR3 protein. The top ten clones hold around 1.1% of a sample with about 200,000 distinct CDR3 sequences, almost 35% of them seen once. The sequenced material came from sorted CD4+, CD8+, or CD8+CD57+ T cells (not recorded which) from PBMCs. These receptors originate from a human donor in good health, serving as a control. The CDR3 runs from the conserved cysteine through the conserved F or W. D genes are given only for firm matches. Clone size is shown for a subset of rows, as once, few, many or a class of expanded clone.

J gene,clone size,D gene,V gene,CDR3 protein,CDR3 DNA
TRBJ1-4,few,-,TRBV19,CASSPRGRGRDYEKLFF,TGTGCCAGTAGTCCCCGTGGGCGTGGCAGGGATTATGAAAAACTGTTTTTT
TRBJ1-6,-,TRBD1,TRBV25-1,CASLGGRHNSPLHF,TGTGCCAGCCTAGGGGGCAGGCATAATTCACCCCTCCACTTT
TRBJ2-5,many,-,TRBV2,CASSPTGQETQYF,TGTGCCAGCAGCCCGACAGGACAAGAGACCCAGTACTTC
TRBJ2-3,few,-,TRBV15,CATSDLGDTQYF,TGTGCCACCAGTGACTTGGGAGATACGCAGTATTTT
TRBJ2-2,once,TRBD2,TRBV5-1,CASSATSGIIPNTGELFF,TGCGCCAGCAGCGCGACTAGCGGGATTATCCCCAACACCGGGGAGCTGTTTTTT
TRBJ2-1,few,TRBD2,TRBV12-3/TRBV12-4,CASSTRTSGGKNEQFF,TGTGCCAGCAGTACCAGGACTAGCGGGGGAAAGAATGAGCAGTTCTTC
TRBJ2-2,few,-,TRBV3-1,CASRPTTGELFF,TGTGCCAGCAGACCAACAACCGGGGAGCTGTTTTTT
TRBJ2-1,once,-,TRBV7-6,CASSLTFQRYGTNEQFF,TGTGCCAGCAGCTTAACATTTCAGCGATACGGTACCAATGAGCAGTTCTTC
TRBJ2-5,-,-,TRBV24-1,CATSDRQYQETQYF,TGTGCCACCAGTGATAGACAATACCAAGAGACCCAGTACTTC
TRBJ2-7,many,-,TRBV7-9,CASSHMRPDLTYEQYF,TGTGCCAGCAGCCATATGCGTCCGGACTTGACGTACGAGCAGTACTTC
TRBJ2-2,few,-,TRBV6-1,CASSPNFSGTGELFF,TGTGCCAGCAGCCCCAACTTCTCGGGCACCGGGGAGCTGTTTTTT
TRBJ1-2,many,-,TRBV29-1,CSVEDLFRPGVIYGYTF,TGCAGCGTTGAAGATCTTTTTCGGCCAGGGGTAATCTATGGCTACACCTTC
TRBJ1-4,many,-,TRBV29-1,CSVWRNNEGKLFF,TGCAGCGTATGGAGGAATAATGAAGGAAAACTGTTTTTT
TRBJ2-2,-,TRBD2,TRBV7-6,CASTEAGEGHTGELFF,TGTGCCAGCACCGAAGCCGGGGAGGGCCACACCGGGGAGCTGTTTTTT
TRBJ1-4,once,-,TRBV18,CASSPRLGLNEKLFF,TGTGCCAGCTCACCGCGTCTGGGGCTTAATGAAAAACTGTTTTTT
TRBJ1-1,many,-,TRBV24-1,CATSDAGRSPEAFF,TGTGCCACCAGTGACGCCGGACGGTCGCCTGAAGCTTTCTTT
TRBJ2-1,-,-,TRBV2,CASSGGYYNEQFF,TGTGCCAGCAGTGGAGGATACTACAATGAGCAGTTCTTC
TRBJ1-5,many,TRBD1,TRBV2,CASSGGGGLNFNQPQHF,TGTGCCAGCAGTGGGGGAGGGGGCCTAAACTTTAATCAGCCCCAGCATTTT
TRBJ2-3,many,-,TRBV20-1,CSAGRMWTDTQYF,TGCAGTGCTGGGAGGATGTGGACAGATACGCAGTATTTT
TRBJ1-5,-,-,TRBV19,CATKEGYDQPQHF,TGTGCCACCAAGGAAGGGTATGATCAGCCCCAGCATTTT
TRBJ1-6,many,-,TRBV6-4,CASRGKGVSSPLHF,TGTGCCAGCAGGGGAAAAGGGGTCAGTTCACCCCTCCACTTT
TRBJ1-4,-,-,TRBV2,CASSGLGEKLFF,TGTGCCAGCAGTGGCCTCGGTGAAAAACTGTTTTTT
TRBJ2-2,many,-,TRBV20-1,CSATTAVGELFF,TGCAGTGCTACCACGGCCGTCGGGGAGCTGTTTTTT
TRBJ2-5,-,-,TRBV15,CATSRARQQKETQYF,TGTGCCACCAGCAGAGCTAGACAGCAGAAAGAGACCCAGTACTTC
TRBJ2-7,once,TRBD1,TRBV13,CAGSFRGLVSDRGSYEQYF,TGTGCCGGCAGCTTTAGAGGCCTGGTATCGGACAGGGGGAGCTACGAGCAGTACTTC
TRBJ2-5,many,-,TRBV15,CATSRATGTLQETQYF,TGTGCCACCAGCAGAGCTACAGGGACCCTCCAAGAGACCCAGTACTTC